This paragraph covers one TCR beta chain sequence. Per germline, CDR1 MNHEY and CDR2 SMNVEV (reference sequence). The CDR3 runs to 15 residues. Trimming cost V 10 bases and J 3 bases; bases outside gene matches: 12. The sample is drawn from a study of blood T cell repertoires in COVID-19. Study context: COVID-19 samples collected from the United States, Italy and Spain covered acute and convalescent phases. From T cells, B-cell-depleted T cells, or PBMCs came the material, which was cDNA or gDNA.

TCRdb keeps only in-frame clones here, not all; method: immunoSEQ multiplex PCR. Here the sample spans under 200,000 clones, about 89% being singletons. The chain carries TRBV27 and TRBJ2-1; 7 bases line up with TRBD1. The sequence derives from a man between 65 and 79 years old with acute or convalescent COVID-19. Sequencing input: peripheral blood. The DNA of the CDR3 is TGTGCCACCAAGCGTCCGGGACAGAACTACAATGAGCAGTTCTTC. Translated: CATKRPGQNYNEQFF.